This T cell receptor beta chain was recorded in a study of CD8 T cells in ankylosing spondylitis. Between the trimmed V and J ends, which lost 5 bases and 7 bases, there was a span of 26 bases. The length of the CDR3 is 17 residues. The V gene's germline CDR1 is MNHNS and CDR2 SASEGT. This clonotype showed up many times. TCRdb ran MiXCR on the 5' RACE reads and lists one entry per CDR3 protein. The sample gives about 140,000 distinct CDR3 sequences, approximately 8.4% of which show up once; 7.3% is in the top ten. The clonotype was recovered from a male donor with ankylosing spondylitis. V is TRBV6-1 and J is TRBJ1-2; perhaps TRBD1 as D (6 bases). The sample was synovial fluid, either unsorted or a sorted T cell fraction (not recorded which). The CDR3 reads CASSKSPTKQGLSGYTF. For the CDR3, the DNA is TGTGCCAGCAGTAAATCTCCGACAAAACAGGGACTCTCTGGCTACACCTTC.